These 2 T cell receptor beta chains originate from one sample sequenced in a study of OX40 agonist ivuxolimab in advanced cancers. Some clones are missing from TCRdb's copy, which holds only in-frame ones; the method was immunoSEQ multiplex PCR. The sample includes some 24,000 clones, approximately 80% of them seen just once. Sequences were derived from CD4+ or CD8+ T cells sorted from blood, sampled in a trial of the OX40 agonist ivuxolimab. The receptor source for this set is an adult with an advanced solid tumor such as melanoma, head and neck, liver or kidney cancer.

This chain joins TRBV28 and TRBJ1-2, with TRBD1 identical over 7 bases. The V gene's germline CDR1 is MDHEN and CDR2 SYDVKM. V lost 4 bases to trimming and J lost 0 bases; unmatched junction nucleotides: 8. This CDR3 region has 16 residues. The DNA of the CDR3 is TGTGCCAGCAGTTCAACGTCGACAGGGACTAACTATGGCTACACCTTC. Its translation: CASSSTSTGTNYGYTF.

This clone has more than one count but fewer than ten. The chain recombines TRBV11-2 with TRBJ2-7, with 7 bases fitting TRBD2. Losses at the gene ends were 1 base for V and 3 bases for J; bases not matched to a gene: 3. In germline, CDR1 is SGHAT, CDR2 FQNNGV. The CDR3 totals 14 residues. In nucleotides, the CDR3 is TGTGCCAGCAGCTTAGCTAGCGGAGACTACGAGCAGTACTTC. Its protein product is CASSLASGDYEQYF.